This T cell receptor (beta chain) is drawn from a study of sequential checkpoint blockade in melanoma. Study-level background: Maintenance nivolumab came after either treatment sequence.

The J segment lost 0 bases and the V segment lost 2 bases, leaving 4 bases of the junction unmatched. CDR3 size: 16 residues. Germline CDR1 reads MDHEN; CDR2 reads SYDVKM. Some clones are missing from TCRdb's copy, which holds only in-frame ones; the method was immunoSEQ multiplex PCR. Of about 6,100 clones listed, about 24% were seen once; the top ten hold around a tenth. Sample treatment: randomized to nivolumab then ipilimumab (arm A) or the reverse (arm B). The rearrangement joins TRBV28 to TRBJ2-1; TRBD2 aligns across 7 bases. This specimen was tumor tissue (inferred from file names), taken from a patient given nivolumab and ipilimumab in sequence. The clonotype comes from a human donor with melanoma. The CDR3 spells CASSLLADGSYNEQFF. The CDR3 DNA follows: TGTGCCAGCAGTTTACTAGCGGACGGCTCCTACAATGAGCAGTTCTTC.